This TCR beta chain was sequenced for a study of blood T cell repertoires in COVID-19. This clone turned up a few times. The CDR3 length is 15 residues. Germline loops: CDR1 SGHNT, CDR2 YENEEA. Germline trimming cut 4 bases from V and 4 bases from J; bases unmatched to any gene: 7. TCRdb's copy holds only in-frame clones and misses some; the assay was immunoSEQ multiplex PCR. The data contain about 220,000 clones, 85% of them singletons. This TCR came from an older woman with COVID-19, enrolled during active disease. V is TRBV11-3 and J is TRBJ1-1, with TRBD1 identical over 9 bases. Sequencing was performed on peripheral blood. The CDR3 spells CASSSRGTGTTEAFF. The CDR3 DNA reads as TGTGCCAGCAGCTCTAGGGGGACAGGGACCACTGAAGCTTTCTTT. The complete variable domain, with remaining parts taken from reference TRBV11-3 and TRBJ1-1, reads EAGVVQSPRYKIIEKKQPVAFWCNPISGHNTLYWYLQNLGQGPELLIRYENEEAVDDSQLPKDRFSAERLKGVDSTLKIQPAELGDSAVYLCASSSRGTGTTEAFFGQGTRLTVV.